This T cell receptor beta chain came from a study of shared clonotypes between healthy human individuals. Notes on this clone: The identical CDR3 is also encoded by other nucleotide sequences in the sample.

V was clipped by 7 bases and J by 8 bases, with 11 bases between them. Germline V lookup: CDR1 MDHEN, CDR2 SYDVKM. CDR3 length: 11 amino acids. TCRdb's copy holds only in-frame clones and misses some; the assay was immunoSEQ multiplex PCR. The sample carries about 2.4 million clones, roughly 93% recorded once. What was sequenced was naive CD4+ T cells from PBMCs. The subset: CD45RA+ positively selected. The J gene is TRBJ1-2, the V gene TRBV28, with unresolved D. The sequence was collected from a man between 18 and 29 years old in good health. Some clones in this sample may be carry-over from other donors' samples. Here the CDR3 DNA reads TGTGCCAGCACCCCTGGGAGGGGCTACACCTTC. This gives the protein CASTPGRGYTF.